This is a list of T cell receptor beta chains from one sample in a study of Ad26.COV2.S vaccination and SARS-CoV-2 variants. Measured with immunoSEQ multiplex PCR; TCRdb has only the in-frame clones, and not every one. The sample contains around 300,000 clones, 75% to 90% of which appear only once. Source: peripheral blood, taken in a trial of Ad26.COV2.S vaccine versus placebo. These receptors were obtained from a person between 18 and 65 years old who received the Ad26.COV2.S COVID-19 vaccine or a placebo. Each CDR3 is given with its conserved first and last residue. Fields, in order: J gene, D gene, V gene, clone size, CDR3 DNA, CDR3 protein. A D gene is named only where the DNA matches it firmly. Size values are once, few and many counts, or a class for expanded clones, and some rows have none.

j_gene: TRBJ2-7; d_gene: .; v_gene: TRBV5-6; abundance: .; CDR3nt: TGTGCCAGCAGCTTGGCGGCTAGCGAGGACGGCGAGCAGTACTTC; CDR3aa: CASSLAASEDGEQYF
j_gene: TRBJ1-2; d_gene: .; v_gene: TRBV7-9; abundance: .; CDR3nt: TGTGCCAGCGGGGGCTACACCTTC; CDR3aa: CASGGYTF
j_gene: TRBJ2-5; d_gene: TRBD1; v_gene: TRBV27; abundance: .; CDR3nt: TGTGCCAGCAGTTCCGCGGACAGGGCCCAAGAGACCCAGTACTTC; CDR3aa: CASSSADRAQETQYF
j_gene: TRBJ2-7; d_gene: .; v_gene: TRBV4-1; abundance: .; CDR3nt: TGCGCCAGCAGCCAAGACCCCAGCGCCCCTGGTGAGCAGTACTTC; CDR3aa: CASSQDPSAPGEQYF
j_gene: TRBJ2-5; d_gene: TRBD2; v_gene: TRBV6-5; abundance: once; CDR3nt: TGTGCCAGCTGGGGGGGTGACGAGACCCAGTACTTC; CDR3aa: CASWGGDETQYF
j_gene: TRBJ1-3; d_gene: .; v_gene: TRBV4-1; abundance: .; CDR3nt: TGCGCCAGCAGCCCAACACCCCTGACAGCTACTGGAAACACCATATATTTT; CDR3aa: CASSPTPLTATGNTIYF
j_gene: TRBJ2-2; d_gene: .; v_gene: TRBV5-8; abundance: once; CDR3nt: TGTGCCAGCAGCTTGGCCCGGCAGGGTAGCACCGGGGAGCTGTTTTTT; CDR3aa: CASSLARQGSTGELFF
j_gene: TRBJ1-1; d_gene: .; v_gene: TRBV25-1; abundance: .; CDR3nt: TGTGCCAGCAGTGAATATGCAGGGACTGGGACTGAAGCTTTCTTT; CDR3aa: CASSEYAGTGTEAFF
j_gene: TRBJ1-2; d_gene: .; v_gene: TRBV28; abundance: .; CDR3nt: TGTGCCAGCAGTTTATACGATCGAAGTGGCTACACCTTC; CDR3aa: CASSLYDRSGYTF
j_gene: TRBJ1-2; d_gene: TRBD1; v_gene: TRBV27; abundance: .; CDR3nt: TGTGCCAGCAGTTTCCCACAGGGGGCGCCTGGCTACACCTTC; CDR3aa: CASSFPQGAPGYTF
j_gene: TRBJ1-2; d_gene: .; v_gene: TRBV20-1; abundance: .; CDR3nt: TGCAGTGCTATATTTGGCTACACCTTC; CDR3aa: CSAIFGYTF
j_gene: TRBJ2-2; d_gene: .; v_gene: TRBV12-2; abundance: few; CDR3nt: TGTGCAAGTCGCTTAGATAAGGGGCCGAACACCGGGGAGCTGTTTTTT; CDR3aa: CASRLDKGPNTGELFF
j_gene: TRBJ2-1; d_gene: .; v_gene: TRBV2; abundance: once; CDR3nt: TGTGCCAGCAGTGTACCACCACTCGATGAGCAGTTCTTC; CDR3aa: CASSVPPLDEQFF
j_gene: TRBJ2-1; d_gene: .; v_gene: TRBV10-3; abundance: .; CDR3nt: TGTGCCATCGCAGGGAGAAATGAGCAGTTCTTC; CDR3aa: CAIAGRNEQFF
j_gene: TRBJ2-3; d_gene: TRBD2; v_gene: TRBV19; abundance: .; CDR3nt: TGTGCCAGTAGCCCGCCGGGGGGGCAAACGCAGTATTTT; CDR3aa: CASSPPGGQTQYF